The 19 T cell receptor beta chains below were found in one sample sequenced in a study of tumor and adjacent non-tumor tissue in lung cancer. A modified ARM-PCR protocol with three rounds of nested PCR amplified TCRbeta. Via MiXCR, TCRdb re-called the multiplex PCR reads, giving one row per CDR3 protein. The profile covers approximately 75,000 distinct CDR3 sequences, with more than 60% appearing a single time and about 12% taken by the ten largest. No cell sorting was done before RNA was extracted from the tissue. The source material was lung tumor tissue. The receptors derive from a woman aged 50 to 60 with non-small cell lung cancer.

Concerning this clonotype: This CDR3 is missing its conserved last phenylalanine or tryptophan, likely due to a read error. It is unclear where the CDR3 begins or ends on the DNA, so no DNA is shown, and the CDR3 is as TCRdb lists it. J is TRBJ1-2 and V is TRBV6-5; TRBD1 reflects the table's D call only, with no check against the DNA. Germline lookup yields CDR1 MNHEY and CDR2 SVGAGI. The CDR3 numbers 15 amino acids, ends counted. CDR3 amino acids: CASSYAGTALHSHTL.

In this sample, this clonotype turned up a few times. Lacking the conserved final phenylalanine or tryptophan, this CDR3 likely reflects a read error. The rearrangement uses TRBV28 and TRBJ2-7; D perhaps matches TRBD1 (5 bases). The germline gives CDR1 MDHEN, CDR2 SYDVKM. The CDR3 totals 14 residues. CDR3: CVSSFFRGSYEQYY. The CDR3 DNA reads TGTGTCAGCAGTTTTTTTAGGGGCTCCTACGAGCAGTACTAC.

A remark on this clonotype: The missing conserved phenylalanine or tryptophan at the end of this CDR3 makes a read error likely. Because the CDR3's place on the DNA is in doubt, the DNA is left out and the CDR3 is given as listed by TCRdb. The rearrangement uses TRBV5-5 and TRBJ1-1. CDR1 is SGHKS, CDR2 YYEKEE, per germline (reference sequence). Counting both end residues, the CDR3 totals 14 amino acids. CDR3 region: CTSSSPTRNTEAFI.

The chain combines TRBV29-1 with TRBJ2-7; 10 nucleotides line up with TRBD1. The CDR3 is 13 amino acids. The V and J ends lost 8 bases and 13 bases, in that order; junction bases with no gene match: 17. Germline V CDR1 and CDR2: SQVTM, ANQGSEA. This CDR3 reads CSIAAGQGIDHYF. The CDR3 DNA reads as TGCAGCATTGCGGCGGGACAGGGGATCGATCACTACTTC.

Concerning this clonotype: One end of the junction varies from germline; a read error may be responsible. This chain uses TRBV11-2 with TRBJ2-7; perhaps D is TRBD1 or TRBD2 (5 bases each). Per the germline V gene, CDR1 is SGHAT and CDR2 is FQNNGV. CDR3 length: 14 residues. CDR3 protein: CTSSLVTGTYEQYF. CDR3 DNA sequence: TGTACCAGTAGCTTAGTGACCGGGACGTACGAGCAGTACTTC.

As to this clonotype: Germline and junction disagree at one end, which may indicate a read error. The chain is built from TRBV10-3 and TRBJ2-1; D unclear. The length of the CDR3 is 13 residues. CDR1 ENHRY and CDR2 SYGVKD come from the germline V gene. The CDR3 is CVISEQSLGEQFF. CDR3 nucleotide sequence: TGTGTCATCAGTGAGCAGTCTTTGGGAGAGCAGTTCTTC.

About this clonotype itself: One end of the junction does not line up with germline, which may come from a read error. The chain has TRBV12-3 or TRBV12-4 and TRBJ2-1, with D perhaps TRBD1 (5 bases). This CDR3 contains 15 residues. The chain's CDR3 is CASSPWTKTGDEQLF. The CDR3 bases are TGTGCCAGTAGCCCGTGGACAAAAACAGGCGATGAGCAGCTCTTC.

This chain connects TRBV5-1 to TRBJ1-1; D is unresolved. V lost 3 bases and J lost 5, with 17 bases in between. CDR1 is SGHRS, CDR2 YFSETQ, per germline. This CDR3 comprises 15 residues. The CDR3 sequence is CASSSQDSLTTEAFF. The CDR3 DNA follows: TGCGCCAGCAGCTCGCAGGATTCGCTGACAACTGAAGCTTTCTTT.

Turning to this clonotype: Germline and junction disagree at one end, which may indicate a read error. The gene calls are TRBV4-1 and TRBJ2-3, with 9 bases that match TRBD1. Germline V gives CDR1 MGHRA, CDR2 YSYEKL. There are 14 residues in the CDR3. Here the CDR3 DNA reads TGCGCCTGCAGCCGGCGGACAGGGGCAGATACGCAGTATTTT. Translated, it gives CACSRRTGADTQYF.

On this clonotype itself: Likely a read error: the CDR3 ends without its conserved phenylalanine or tryptophan. No DNA is shown, since the ends of the CDR3 on it are uncertain; the CDR3 is the one TCRdb lists. The chain recombines TRBV11-2 with TRBJ2-1; TRBD1, the table's D call, lacks a check against the DNA. Per the germline V gene, CDR1 is SGHAT and CDR2 is FQNNGV. A total of 13 residues make up the CDR3, ends included. The CDR3 here is CASSIEAGGEQFL.

This clonotype was observed many times. V and J are TRBV7-8 and TRBJ1-2, with no clear D. The CDR3 spans 13 residues. V lost 0 bases and J 3 bases, leaving 5 bases between the germline ends. Germline CDR1 is SGHVS and CDR2 is FQNEAQ. The CDR3 here is CASSLARDYGYTF. The CDR3 region has the DNA TGTGCCAGCAGCTTAGCGCGGGACTATGGCTACACCTTC.

In its sample, this clonotype was seen a few times. One end of the junction is discordant with germline, which a read error may explain. The chain joins TRBV20-1 to TRBJ1-4; D perhaps matches TRBD1 (6 bases). The CDR3 loop spans 14 amino acids. Germline assignment: CDR1 DFQATT and CDR2 SNEGSKA (reference sequence). The CDR3 sequence is CSAELRAVGGKLLF. CDR3 DNA sequence: TGCAGTGCTGAACTCCGGGCCGTAGGGGGAAAACTGCTTTTT.

About this clonotype: The conserved final phenylalanine or tryptophan is absent from the CDR3, which likely points to a read error. Because the CDR3's place on the DNA is in doubt, the DNA is left out and the CDR3 is given as listed by TCRdb. This chain links TRBV4-1 with TRBJ2-2; TRBD2 is taken as the D call from the table, unchecked against the DNA. The germline CDR1 and CDR2 sequences are MGHRA and YSYEKL. A total of 18 residues make up the CDR3, ends included. The CDR3 loop is CASRQVGSSGIFAGELFS.

A few counts support this clonotype. A read error may explain this, as a much larger clone is one base away. The chain joins TRBV7-8 to TRBJ2-2, with D perhaps matching TRBD1 (5 bases). Between the trimmed V and J ends, which lost 5 bases and 0 bases, there was a span of 13 bases. Germline V CDR1 and CDR2: SGHVS, FQNEAQ. CDR3 size: 16 residues. The CDR3 sequence: CASSRFGHSNTGELFF. The CDR3 DNA reads TGTGCCAGCAGCAGATTCGGACACTCGAACACCGGGGAGCTGTTTTTT.

As for this clonotype: One end of the junction does not line up with germline, which may come from a read error. The CDR3 spells CACSQDRGRGYGYTF. The CDR3, as DNA: TGTGCCTGCAGCCAAGACAGGGGGCGCGGGTATGGCTACACCTTC. The rearrangement links TRBV4-1 to TRBJ1-2; 10 positions match TRBD1. This CDR3 has 15 residues. The germline gives CDR1 MGHRA, CDR2 YSYEKL.

V and J are TRBV20-1 and TRBJ2-7; D perhaps matches TRBD1 (6 bases). CDR1 is DFQATT and CDR2 is SNEGSKA in the germline V gene (reference sequence). The CDR3 is made up of 14 amino acids. V was trimmed by 3 bases and J by 13 bases, leaving 25 bases between them. The CDR3 here is CSARSTGTWNIPYF. The CDR3, as DNA: TGCAGTGCTAGGTCTACCGGGACATGGAATATTCCCTACTTC.

This chain joins TRBV11-1 and TRBJ2-1, with TRBD2 matching 8 bases. CDR3 length equals 14 residues. Germline V gene sequence: CDR1 SGHAT, CDR2 FQDESV (reference sequence). The CDR3 loop reads CTNSSGLTGGLQFF. In DNA form, the CDR3 reads TGTACCAACAGCTCAGGACTAACGGGAGGGTTGCAGTTCTTC.

Concerning this clonotype itself: This CDR3 fails to terminate in the conserved phenylalanine or tryptophan, so it likely reflects a read error. The J gene is TRBJ1-1, the V gene TRBV29-1, with 9 bases identical to TRBD1. Germline CDR1 and CDR2: SQVTM and ANQGSEA. The CDR3 is 11 amino acids. DNA of the CDR3: TGTAGCGTTGAGGGACAGGGATCAGCTTTCTAT. Amino acids: CSVEGQGSAFY.

The chain recombines TRBV12-3 or TRBV12-4 with TRBJ2-1; the D gene is possibly TRBD2 (6 bases). The length of the CDR3 is 14 residues. V was cut by 6 bases and J by 14 bases, with 23 bases left in between. The CDR3 DNA reads as TGTGCCAGCAGACCAAGCGGGCCCTCTAGCGAGAAGTTCTTC. Protein sequence: CASRPSGPSSEKFF.